This T cell receptor (beta chain) was sequenced during a study of shared T cell receptors in the human thymus. The CDR3 spans 15 residues. Trimming removed 5 bases from V and 3 bases from J; junction bases left unmatched: 9. Germline V gives CDR1 SGHTA, CDR2 FQGNSA. The method was immunoSEQ multiplex PCR; TCRdb's version includes in-frame clones alone and lacks a portion of them. The sample consists of roughly 710,000 clones, approximately 83% of them appearing once. This sample was shared with a second study, whose subject was human thymus T cells. That investigation notes: A high degree of thymic repertoire overlap among unrelated individuals was reported in related research.

The chain combines TRBV7-2 with TRBJ2-7; 8 nucleotides line up with TRBD1. The sequencing sample was made of thymocytes. This receptor was obtained from a girl under two years old with a congenital heart defect. DNA of the CDR3: TGTGCCAGCAGCCAGGGGGCTGGGTGGTACTACGAGCAGTACTTC. It specifies CASSQGAGWYYEQYF.